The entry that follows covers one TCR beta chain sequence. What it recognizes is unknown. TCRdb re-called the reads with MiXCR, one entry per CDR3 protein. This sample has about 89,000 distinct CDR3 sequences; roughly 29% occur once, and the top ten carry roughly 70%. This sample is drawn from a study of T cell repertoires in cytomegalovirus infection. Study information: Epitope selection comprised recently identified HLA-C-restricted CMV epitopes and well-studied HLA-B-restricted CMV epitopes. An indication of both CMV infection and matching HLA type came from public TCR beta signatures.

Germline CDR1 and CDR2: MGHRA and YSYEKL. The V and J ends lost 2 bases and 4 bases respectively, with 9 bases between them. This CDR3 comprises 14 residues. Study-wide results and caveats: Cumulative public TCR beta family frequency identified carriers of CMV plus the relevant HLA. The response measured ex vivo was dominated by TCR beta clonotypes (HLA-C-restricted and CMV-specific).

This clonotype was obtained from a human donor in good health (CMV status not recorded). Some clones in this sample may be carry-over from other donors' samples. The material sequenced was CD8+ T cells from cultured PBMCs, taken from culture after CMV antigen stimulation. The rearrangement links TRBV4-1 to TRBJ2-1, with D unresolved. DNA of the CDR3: TGCGCCAGCAGCCAATCCAAGGGTTACAATGAGCAGTTCTTC. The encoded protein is CASSQSKGYNEQFF.